This TCR beta chain is drawn from a study of T cells in Graves' hyperthyroidism and ophthalmopathy. Overall study context: Peripheral blood collection took place at initial diagnosis, before any treatment.

This clonotype was observed a few times. RNA transcripts gave rise to amplified TCR beta CDR3 regions. RT-PCR in the first round (using the HTBI primer set) targeted the TCR CDR3. TCRdb itself ran the multiplex PCR reads through MiXCR, one entry per CDR3 protein. Seen here are hundreds of thousands of distinct CDR3 sequences, less than 25% observed once, and the top ten hold more than 30%. V was clipped by 1 base and J by 4 bases; unmatched bases: 5. The CDR3 runs to 16 residues. Germline V gene data show CDR1 as PRHDT and CDR2 as FYEKMQ (reference sequence). Ophthalmopathy cases scored 3 or more on the Clinical Activity Score and 4 or more on NOSPECS grade, with duration below 3 months.

The sequence derives from a man younger than 45 with Graves' ophthalmopathy. The sequenced material came from blood. The chain combines TRBV13 with TRBJ2-1, with 9 bases lining up with TRBD1. This CDR3 reads CASSLEGTGIYNEQFF. The CDR3 region has the DNA TGTGCCAGCAGCTTAGAGGGGACAGGGATTTACAATGAGCAGTTCTTC.